These 20 T cell receptor beta chains originate from one sample sequenced in a study of CD8 T cells in ankylosing spondylitis. TCRdb ran MiXCR on the 5' RACE reads and lists one entry per CDR3 protein. The sample has more than 60,000 distinct CDR3 sequences, about 5% seen once; the top ten hold around 2%. The sample was blood, either unsorted or a sorted T cell fraction (not recorded which). The receptors originated from a male donor with ankylosing spondylitis or in good health (not recorded which).

In this sample, this clonotype turned up many times. This chain uses TRBV27 with TRBJ1-2; D gene uncertain. This CDR3 is 14 amino acids long. V was trimmed by 1 base and J by 7 bases, leaving 13 bases between them. CDR1 is MNHEY and CDR2 is SMNVEV in the germline V gene (reference sequence). CDR3 sequence reads: CASSLYPGEAGYTF. The DNA for the CDR3 is TGTGCCAGCAGTTTATACCCCGGAGAAGCTGGCTACACCTTC.

There are many counts of this clonotype. The CDR3 reads CASSGRYEETQYF. DNA of the CDR3: TGTGCCAGCAGTGGCAGGTATGAAGAGACCCAGTACTTC. This sequence joins TRBV25-1 and TRBJ2-5; D gene uncertain. V lost 4 bases, J lost 3 bases, and 9 bases lay in between. The CDR3 contains 13 residues. Germline CDR1 is MGHDK and CDR2 is SYGVNS.

This clonotype came up many times. The chain employs TRBV6-1 and TRBJ2-7; 9 nucleotides line up with TRBD1. CDR3 length equals 14 residues. The junction had 6 bases not matched to a gene; V was cut back by 6 bases and J by 3 bases. Germline V lookup: CDR1 MNHNS, CDR2 SASEGT. The CDR3 DNA is TGTGCCAGCAGAAACCCGGGACAGGGCTACGAGCAGTACTTC. It codes for CASRNPGQGYEQYF.

Many counts were recorded for this clonotype. The rearrangement uses TRBV11-1 and TRBJ2-1; D is undetermined. CDR1 is SGHAT, CDR2 FQDESV, per germline (reference sequence). V lost 3 bases and J 6 bases, leaving 6 bases between the germline ends. The CDR3 has 12 residues. The CDR3 sequence is CASSLQTNEQFF. In DNA form, the CDR3 reads TGTGCCAGCAGCTTGCAAACCAATGAGCAGTTCTTC.

In regard to this clonotype: Germline and junction disagree at one end, which may indicate a read error. This chain connects TRBV5-1 to TRBJ2-7; perhaps TRBD1 as D (7 bases). This CDR3 spans 13 amino acids. The germline CDR1 and CDR2 sequences are SGHRS and YFSETQ. This chain's CDR3 is CASSKGQDYERYF. CDR3 DNA: TGCGCCAGCAGCAAAGGACAGGACTACGAGCGGTACTTC. The whole variable domain, filled in from reference TRBV5-1 and TRBJ2-7, reads KAGVTQTPRYLIKTRGQQVTLSCSPISGHRSVSWYQQTPGQGLQFLFEYFSETQRNKGNFPGRFSGRQFSNSRSEMNVSTLELGDSALYLCASSKGQDYERYFGPGTRLTVT.

This clonotype was picked up many times. The chain carries TRBV28 and TRBJ1-5; no reliable D call. CDR3 length: 14 amino acids. The germline V gene has CDR1 MDHEN and CDR2 SYDVKM. V gave up 2 bases and J gave up 2 bases, with 7 bases separating them. The CDR3 region has the DNA TGTGCCAGCAGTTTAAAGGAACGCAATCAGCCCCAGCATTTT. Translating it yields CASSLKERNQPQHF.

This clonotype was picked up many times. This sequence joins TRBV6-5 and TRBJ1-1; D is unresolved. In germline, CDR1 is MNHEY, CDR2 SVGAGI. The V gene lost 7 bases and the J gene lost 4 bases, with 16 bases spanning the gap. The CDR3 is 14 residues long. As DNA, the CDR3 is TGTGCCAGCATTTCCGACCCGGCGGGCACTGAAGCTTTCTTT. It yields the protein CASISDPAGTEAFF.

Notes on this clonotype: The junction does not match germline at one end; this may be a read error. This CDR3 reads CAIRDVDPDAQYF. As DNA, the CDR3 is TGTGCCATCAGGGACGTGGACCCAGATGCGCAGTATTTT. The chain carries TRBV10-3 and TRBJ2-3; no clear D gene. Germline loops: CDR1 ENHRY, CDR2 SYGVKD. This CDR3 contains 13 residues.

This clonotype was detected many times. The conserved phenylalanine or tryptophan is not found at the CDR3 terminus, so this likely reflects a read error. The DNA is left out, because the CDR3 cannot be placed on it with certainty; the CDR3 is given as TCRdb lists it. The chain recombines TRBV12-3 or TRBV12-4 with TRBJ2-5; no check of the table's D call, TRBD2, against the DNA was made. With termini counted, the CDR3 has 13 amino acids. The CDR3 region is CASSPAGSGGATV.

The chain links TRBV28 to TRBJ1-5, with D hard to call. CDR3 length: 13 amino acids. With 8 bases removed from V and 9 bases from J, the gap between germline ends came to 17 bases. CDR1 is MDHEN and CDR2 is SYDVKM in the germline V gene. The CDR3 region is CASLKGSKWPQHF. The CDR3 DNA reads as TGTGCCAGCCTTAAAGGTTCTAAGTGGCCCCAGCATTTT.

This clonotype was counted many times. The chain links TRBV12-3 or TRBV12-4 to TRBJ2-7, with D perhaps being TRBD1 or TRBD2 (5 bases each). Trimming cost V 8 bases and J 1 base, with 12 bases left between them. The CDR3 sequence is 13 residues long. CDR3 DNA: TGTGCCAGCGCGCAGGGAGTTTCCTACGAGCAGTACTTC. Translated, it gives CASAQGVSYEQYF.

Ten or more counts support this clonotype. The chain uses TRBV7-3 and TRBJ2-1, with unresolved D. Deletions cut 2 bases from V and 9 bases from J, with 11 bases between. Germline V gene lookup returns CDR1 SGHTA and CDR2 FQGTGA. This CDR3 has 13 amino acids. The CDR3 loop is CASSLGWDVEQFF. Written as DNA, the CDR3 is TGTGCCAGCAGCTTAGGCTGGGATGTTGAGCAGTTCTTC.

Ten or more counts support this clonotype. The chain couples TRBV20-1 to TRBJ2-1, with 10 bases lining up with TRBD2. V trimming: 1 base; J trimming: 7 bases; junction bases outside the gene matches: 10. This CDR3 comprises 16 residues. Germline V lookup: CDR1 DFQATT, CDR2 SNEGSKA (reference sequence). CDR3 DNA: TGCAGTGCTAGAGTCCCCCGATCTAGCGGGGGAAATGAGCAGTTCTTC. As protein: CSARVPRSSGGNEQFF.

In its sample, this clonotype was seen many times. V gene TRBV4-1 combines with J gene TRBJ2-3; D unresolved. CDR3 length: 15 residues. Germline V gives CDR1 MGHRA, CDR2 YSYEKL. Trimming cost V 0 bases and J 2 bases, with 9 bases left between them. CDR3 region: CASSQDWVATDTQYF. The DNA for the CDR3 is TGCGCCAGCAGCCAAGATTGGGTTGCCACAGATACGCAGTATTTT.

This clonotype showed up many times. The chain couples TRBV20-1 to TRBJ2-7; possibly TRBD1 or TRBD2 for D (5 bases each). The CDR3 is made up of 15 amino acids. V lost 3 bases and J 3 bases, leaving 18 bases between the germline ends. Germline V CDR1 and CDR2: DFQATT, SNEGSKA (reference sequence). The CDR3 DNA sequence: TGCAGTGCTAGTCCCCCCGTAGGGGACCTCTACGAGCAGTACTTC. Translating it yields CSASPPVGDLYEQYF.

The sample holds many counts of this clonotype. CDR3 bases: TGTGCCAGCAGCCAGGGGACTAGCGTCGGCAATGAGCAGTTCTTC. Encoded protein: CASSQGTSVGNEQFF. This rearrangement joins TRBV3-1 to TRBJ2-1, with TRBD2 identical over 10 bases. Germline trimming cut 3 bases from V and 6 bases from J; bases unmatched to any gene: 5. This CDR3 has 15 residues. CDR1 and CDR2 from the germline V gene are LGHDT and YNNKEL (reference sequence).

The chain employs TRBV18 and TRBJ2-5; D possibly corresponds to TRBD1 (6 bases). V dropped 3 bases and J dropped 4 bases, with 27 bases sitting between them. CDR3 length: 19 amino acids. Germline V gene lookup returns CDR1 KGHSH and CDR2 LQKENI. The CDR3 protein is CASSPSGNQGRGKGETQYF. CDR3 DNA: TGTGCCAGCTCACCGTCCGGCAACCAGGGGCGCGGAAAGGGAGAGACCCAGTACTTC.

This clonotype was observed many times. The V and J genes are TRBV5-1 and TRBJ2-3; D gene ambiguous. The germline V gene has CDR1 SGHRS and CDR2 YFSETQ. The V and J ends lost 2 bases and 0 bases respectively, with 10 bases between them. The CDR3 is made up of 15 amino acids. CDR3 sequence: CASSLDQASTDTQYF. Written as DNA, the CDR3 is TGCGCCAGCAGCTTAGATCAAGCTAGCACAGATACGCAGTATTTT.

This clonotype was detected many times. The rearrangement joins TRBV5-6 to TRBJ1-3; D remains unclear. The germline V gene encodes CDR1 SGHDT and CDR2 YYEEEE. V lost 4 bases to trimming and J lost 0 bases, with 11 bases between them. The CDR3 is 15 residues long. The CDR3 region is CASSPGSNSGNTIYF. The CDR3 DNA reads as TGTGCCAGCAGCCCCGGGTCGAACTCTGGAAACACCATATATTTT.

The sample holds many counts of this clonotype. The chain uses TRBV30 and TRBJ2-7; TRBD1 matches 9 bases. Germline assignment: CDR1 GTSNPN and CDR2 SVGIG (reference sequence). The CDR3 is 13 amino acids. The trim removed 4 bases at V and 2 bases at J, leaving 3 bases unmatched. CDR3 DNA: TGTGCCTGGAATCGGGACAGGGCCTACGAGCAGTACTTC. This encodes CAWNRDRAYEQYF.